Sequencing of this T cell receptor beta chain was carried out in a study of CD8+CD57+ T cells in acquired aplastic anemia. Study-wide results and limits: Patients were compared with controls for CD8+ Simpson's diversity, and no significant difference emerged. Common to patients and controls were 25 to 30 CD8+ CDR3 sequences.

On this clonotype itself: Antigen unknown.

The CDR3 runs 14 residues. The germline gives CDR1 KGHDR, CDR2 SFDVKD. V lost 9 bases to trimming and J lost 5 bases, with 19 bases between them. CDR3 and TCR beta VDJ profiling relied on a genomic DNA template. Via MiXCR, TCRdb re-called the reads, giving one row per CDR3 protein. The table lists 200,000 to 250,000 distinct CDR3 sequences, 30% to 40% of them singletons. The genes are TRBV24-1 and TRBJ2-7; D is tentatively TRBD1 or TRBD2 (5 bases each). The receptor's source is a human donor in good health, serving as a control. Sequencing used sorted CD4+, CD8+, or CD8+CD57+ T cells (not recorded which) from PBMCs. The CDR3 nucleotides are TGTGCCACCCAACTAATGGAGAGGGGAAACGAGCAGTACTTC. Translating gives CATQLMERGNEQYF.